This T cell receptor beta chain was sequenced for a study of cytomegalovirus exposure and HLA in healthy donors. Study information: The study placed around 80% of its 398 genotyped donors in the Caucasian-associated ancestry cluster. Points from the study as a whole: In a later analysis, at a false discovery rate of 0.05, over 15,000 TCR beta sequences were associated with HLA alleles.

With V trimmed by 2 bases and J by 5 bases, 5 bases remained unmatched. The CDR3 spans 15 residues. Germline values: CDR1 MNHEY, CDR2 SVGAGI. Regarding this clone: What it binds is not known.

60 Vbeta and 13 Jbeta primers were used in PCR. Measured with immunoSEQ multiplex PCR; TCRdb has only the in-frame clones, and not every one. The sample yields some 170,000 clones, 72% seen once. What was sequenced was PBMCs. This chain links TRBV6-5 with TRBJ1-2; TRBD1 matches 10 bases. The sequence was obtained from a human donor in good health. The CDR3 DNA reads TGTGCCAGCAGTTACCCCATGGACAGGGGGTATGGCTACACCTTC. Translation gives CASSYPMDRGYGYTF.